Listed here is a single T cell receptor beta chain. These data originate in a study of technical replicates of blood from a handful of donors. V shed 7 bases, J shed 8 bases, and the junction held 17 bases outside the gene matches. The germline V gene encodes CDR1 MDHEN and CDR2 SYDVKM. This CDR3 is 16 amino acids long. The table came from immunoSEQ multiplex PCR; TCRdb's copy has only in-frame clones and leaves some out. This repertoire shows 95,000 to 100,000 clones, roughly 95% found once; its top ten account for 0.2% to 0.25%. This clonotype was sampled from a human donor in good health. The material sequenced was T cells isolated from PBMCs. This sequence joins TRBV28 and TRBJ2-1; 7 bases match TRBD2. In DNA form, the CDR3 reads TGTGCCAGCACGGGGTTTCATGGCGGGAGTGTACATGAGCAGTTCTTC. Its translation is CASTGFHGGSVHEQFF.